The clone carrying this T cell receptor (beta chain) was found many times. In germline, CDR1 is MNHEY, CDR2 SVGAGI. The V gene lost 3 bases and the J gene lost 4 bases, with 12 bases spanning the gap. The CDR3 is 14 amino acids. The sample is drawn from a study of spatial heterogeneity in lung cancer. Every TCR cDNA molecule bore its own unique molecular identifier. TCRdb called the 5' RACE reads again in MiXCR, with one record for every CDR3 protein. The sample carries some 50,000 distinct CDR3 sequences, approximately 7.6% recorded once. This sample's time point: sample taken at primary tumor resection. Sequencing of whole RNA from tumor, nontumor lung or frozen PBMC involved no sorting. The donor group consisted of roughly 70 patients who had untreated, early-stage non-small cell lung cancer.

The sequencing here drew on PBMCs, taken at surgery. The sequence was obtained from a female donor with early-stage non-small cell lung cancer. The rearrangement links TRBV6-5 to TRBJ1-2; TRBD1 might be the D (5 bases). CDR3 nucleotide sequence: TGTGCCAGCAGTTATGGTCAGGGTCCCTATGGCTACACCTTC. Its protein is CASSYGQGPYGYTF.